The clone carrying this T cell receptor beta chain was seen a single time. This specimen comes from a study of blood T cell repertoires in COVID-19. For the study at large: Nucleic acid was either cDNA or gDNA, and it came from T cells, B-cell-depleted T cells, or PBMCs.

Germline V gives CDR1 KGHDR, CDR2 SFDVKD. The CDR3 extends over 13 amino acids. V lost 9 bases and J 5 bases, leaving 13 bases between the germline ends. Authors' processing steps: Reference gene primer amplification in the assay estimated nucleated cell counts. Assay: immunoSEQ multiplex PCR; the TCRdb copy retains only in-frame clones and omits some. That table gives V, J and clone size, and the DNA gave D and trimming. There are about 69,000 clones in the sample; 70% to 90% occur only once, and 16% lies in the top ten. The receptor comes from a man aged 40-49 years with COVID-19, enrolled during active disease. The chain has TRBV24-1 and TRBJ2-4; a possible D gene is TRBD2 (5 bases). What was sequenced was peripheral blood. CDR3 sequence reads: CATAGRGENIQYF. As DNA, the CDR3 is TGTGCCACCGCGGGCCGGGGTGAAAACATTCAGTACTTC.